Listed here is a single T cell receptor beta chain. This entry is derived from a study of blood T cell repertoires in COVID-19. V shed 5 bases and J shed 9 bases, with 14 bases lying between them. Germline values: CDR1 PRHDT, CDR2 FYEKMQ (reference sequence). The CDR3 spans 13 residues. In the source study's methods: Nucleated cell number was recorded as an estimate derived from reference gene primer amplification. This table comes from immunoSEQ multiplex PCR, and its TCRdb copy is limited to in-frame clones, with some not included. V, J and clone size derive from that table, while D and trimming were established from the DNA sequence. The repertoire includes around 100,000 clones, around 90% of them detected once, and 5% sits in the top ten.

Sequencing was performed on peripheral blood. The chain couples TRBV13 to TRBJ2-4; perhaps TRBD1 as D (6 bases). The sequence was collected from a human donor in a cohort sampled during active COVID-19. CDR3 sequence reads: CASSIQGTGIQYF. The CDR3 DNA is TGTGCCAGCAGCATACAGGGTACGGGCATTCAGTACTTC.